Below, 11 T cell receptor beta chains from the same sample are listed, as sequenced in a study of human T cells and chemical hapten exposure. The time point here: pre-sensitization, week 0. Noted treatment: therapeutic diphenylcyclopropenone sensitization with weekly scalp DPC. MiXCR, run by TCRdb on the RACE reads, gives a single entry per CDR3 protein. The sample consists of more than 250,000 distinct CDR3 sequences, approximately 8.6% of them appearing once. Sequenced here: whole blood, sampled in connection with sensitization to the hapten diphenylcyclopropenone (DPC). These receptors were taken from a woman between 40 and 50 years old with alopecia areata. Some clones in this sample may be carry-over from other donors' samples.

The chain recombines TRBV4-3 with TRBJ2-3; TRBD2 matches at 9 bases. After removal of 0 bases from V and 2 bases from J, the junction contained 3 bases not matched to a gene. Germline CDR1 reads LGHNA; CDR2 reads YSLEER. The CDR3 covers 16 residues. CDR3: CASSQELAGLTDTQYF. The CDR3 DNA reads TGCGCCAGCAGCCAAGAACTAGCGGGTCTCACAGATACGCAGTATTTT.

The table lists this clonotype with a few counts. The chain has TRBV20-1 and TRBJ2-5; 11 positions match TRBD2. Unmatched junction bases numbered 9, after V lost 5 bases and J lost 7 bases. The CDR3 totals 14 residues. Germline CDR1 DFQATT, CDR2 SNEGSKA (reference sequence). CDR3 bases: TGCAGTGCTCCGACTAGCGGGGTGCTGGGGACCCAGTACTTC. Translating gives CSAPTSGVLGTQYF.

This clonotype was counted only a few times. The rearrangement uses TRBV4-2 and TRBJ2-5; TRBD2 matches at 12 bases. Germline CDR1 is LGHNA and CDR2 is YNFKEQ. J was trimmed by 5 bases and V by 0 bases; bases with no gene match: 4. This CDR3 is 16 amino acids long. CDR3 nucleotide sequence: TGTGCCAGCAGCCAAGAAATGACTAGCGGGAGTGAGACCCAGTACTTC. As protein: CASSQEMTSGSETQYF.

This clonotype was counted between two and nine times. The J gene is TRBJ1-2, the V gene TRBV12-3 or TRBV12-4, with 7 bases aligning to TRBD1. This CDR3 spans 16 amino acids. V lost 6 bases to trimming and J lost 5 bases; unmatched junction nucleotides: 15. DNA for the CDR3: TGTGCCAGCAGACCCATCAACAGGGGTGGCTTGTATGGCTACACCTTC. This encodes CASRPINRGGLYGYTF.

This clonotype showed up just a few times. The rearrangement uses TRBV5-4 and TRBJ2-4, with D possibly called TRBD1 or TRBD2 (5 bases each). Trimming took 6 bases from V and 1 from J, leaving 14 bases between them. Germline CDR1 SGHNT, CDR2 YYREEE (reference sequence). The CDR3 is 15 amino acids. CDR3 DNA sequence: TGTGCCAGCACCCCTGGGGGTGGGGCCAAAAACATTCAGTACTTC. Protein product: CASTPGGGAKNIQYF. Full variable domain (outside the CDR3, taken from reference TRBV5-4 and TRBJ2-4): ETGVTQSPTHLIKTRGQQVTLRCSSQSGHNTVSWYQQALGQGPQFIFQYYREEENGRGNFPPRFSGLQFPNYSSELNVNALELDDSALYLCASTPGGGAKNIQYFGAGTRLSVL.

This clonotype has more than one count but fewer than ten. CDR3 sequence reads: CASSQRGSGSRETQYF. CDR3 in DNA: TGTGCCAGCAGCCAGCGAGGGAGCGGGAGCCGAGAGACCCAGTACTTC. V and J are TRBV3-1 and TRBJ2-5; 8 bases map to TRBD2. CDR1 is LGHDT and CDR2 is YNNKEL in the germline V gene (reference sequence). The CDR3 sequence is 16 residues long. Trimming took 3 bases from V and 4 from J; bases not matched to a gene: 10.

The V and J genes are TRBV24-1 and TRBJ2-3; D gene unclear. The CDR3 consists of 13 residues. Trimming stripped 0 bases from V and 4 bases from J, with 4 bases between. Germline V CDR1 and CDR2: KGHDR, SFDVKD. In nucleotides, the CDR3 is TGTGCCACCAGTGATTTGACGCCAGATACGCAGTATTTT. This sequence encodes CATSDLTPDTQYF.

There are a few counts of this clonotype. The chain combines TRBV5-1 with TRBJ2-5, with 7 bases lining up with TRBD1. There are 12 residues in the CDR3. Germline V gene lookup returns CDR1 SGHRS and CDR2 YFSETQ. V dropped 4 bases and J dropped 5; count of bases not matched to a gene: 2. CDR3 protein: CASSRDSETQYF. The CDR3 bases are TGCGCCAGCAGCCGGGACAGCGAGACCCAGTACTTC.

In its sample, this clonotype was seen a few times. The chain is built from TRBV3-1 and TRBJ2-1, with TRBD2 identical over 8 bases. The trim removed 3 bases at V and 1 base at J, leaving 2 bases unmatched. The CDR3 length is 15 residues. The V gene's germline CDR1 is LGHDT and CDR2 YNNKEL (reference sequence). The CDR3 DNA follows: TGTGCCAGCAGCCACGGGGGGGTATCCTACAATGAGCAGTTCTTC. Its translation is CASSHGGVSYNEQFF.

The sample holds one count of this clonotype. The J gene is TRBJ2-1, the V gene TRBV6-5, with TRBD1 matching 7 bases. The CDR3 consists of 13 residues. From germline, CDR1 is MNHEY and CDR2 SVGAGI. After removal of 5 bases from V and 10 bases from J, the junction contained 8 bases not matched to a gene. The chain's CDR3 is CASSQAQGTEQFF. The DNA for the CDR3 is TGTGCCAGCAGTCAAGCACAGGGGACGGAGCAGTTCTTC.

This clonotype was detected ten times or more. CDR3 protein: CASSRSAKNIQYF. As DNA, the CDR3 is TGTGCCAGCTCCCGGTCAGCCAAAAACATTCAGTACTTC. This chain joins TRBV9 and TRBJ2-4; D uncertain. This CDR3 contains 13 residues. Trimming removed 7 bases at V and 0 bases at J, with 8 bases between. The germline gives CDR1 SGDLS, CDR2 YYNGEE.